The rows below give T cell receptor beta chains drawn from one sample of a study of regulatory T cells in long-lasting Graves disease. Each CDR3 protein is one row after TCRdb ran MiXCR on the multiplex PCR reads. The sample contains approximately 560,000 distinct CDR3 sequences, roughly 15% of which appear only once. The sample was also linked to a second study, of T cells in Graves' hyperthyroidism and ophthalmopathy.

Sequencing was performed on peripheral blood mononuclear cells (PBMCs), taken at new diagnosis, from a patient treated with antithyroid drugs. The source of these receptors is a man younger than 30 with Graves disease. CDR3s include the opening cysteine and the closing phenylalanine or tryptophan. The D gene is left open where the match is weak. Not all rows give a size; the values are once, few, many and, for expanded clones, a class.

clone size,V gene,CDR3 length,J gene,D gene,CDR3 DNA,CDR3 protein
many,TRBV12-3/TRBV12-4,12,TRBJ2-3,NA,TGTGCCAGCAGTCCAGGATGGGAGGCGCAGTATTTT,CASSPGWEAQYF
many,TRBV5-1,15,TRBJ2-7,NA,TGTGCCAGCAGCTTAGCGTCCGGGAGCGGGTACGAGCAGTACTTC,CASSLASGSGYEQYF
many,TRBV20-1,14,TRBJ1-2,NA,TGCAGTGCTAGAGCCCCCGGCGGACGGTATGGCTACACCTTC,CSARAPGGRYGYTF
NA,TRBV19,17,TRBJ2-3,NA,TGTGCCAGTAGTCTCCGCCCGACGGGTTATTCCACAGATACGCAGTATTTT,CASSLRPTGYSTDTQYF
many,TRBV19,12,TRBJ1-1,NA,TGTGCCAGTAGGGACCGGGAACGAGGAGCTTTCTTT,CASRDRERGAFF
many,TRBV28,12,TRBJ2-4,NA,TGTGCCAGCAGCATACAGGGTGGCATTCAGTACTTC,CASSIQGGIQYF
many,TRBV27,17,TRBJ2-7,TRBD1,TGTGCCAGCAGTACTTCCGAACCGGGACAGGGCTCCTACGAGCAGTACTTC,CASSTSEPGQGSYEQYF
NA,TRBV6-2/TRBV6-3,15,TRBJ1-1,NA,TGTGCCAGCAGTTACTCAGGCAGGGCGAGCACTGAAGCTTTCTTT,CASSYSGRASTEAFF
NA,TRBV5-1,16,TRBJ2-3,TRBD2,TGCGCCAGCAGCTTAAGGCCTAGCGGGAGCATGGATACGCAGTATTTT,CASSLRPSGSMDTQYF
many,TRBV12-5,16,TRBJ2-1,TRBD2,TGTGCTAGTGGTTTGCTCCGGACTAGCGGGAGAAATGAGCAGTTCTTC,CASGLLRTSGRNEQFF
few,TRBV29-1,12,TRBJ1-1,NA,TGCAGCGTTGAAGATCCGCAAAATGAAGCTTTCTTT,CSVEDPQNEAFF
many,TRBV7-3,13,TRBJ2-7,NA,TGTGCCAGCAGCTTAAATGCAGACTACGAGCAGTACTTC,CASSLNADYEQYF
once,TRBV19,17,TRBJ1-1,NA,TGTGCCAGTAGTATAGGGGGGGAAGGGAAACCGAACACTGAAGCTTTCTTT,CASSIGGEGKPNTEAFF
few,TRBV15,15,TRBJ1-2,NA,TGTGCCACCAGCCCCGACGGGTCTCTGGCGTATGGCTACACCTTC,CATSPDGSLAYGYTF
NA,TRBV5-1,14,TRBJ1-1,NA,TGCGCCAGCAGCTTGGCCAGTTCGGACACTGAAGCTTTCTTT,CASSLASSDTEAFF
NA,TRBV11-3,16,TRBJ2-5,NA,TGTGCCAGCAGCTTACGTGGGGTTAGCGGTCAAGAGACCCAGTACTTC,CASSLRGVSGQETQYF
few,TRBV6-1,15,TRBJ2-3,NA,TGTGCCAGCAGTCTGGGACCCCCCGACACAGATACGCAGTATTTT,CASSLGPPDTDTQYF
many,TRBV2,12,TRBJ1-5,NA,TGTGCCAGCAGGGTGGATCTTCAGCCCCAGCATTTT,CASRVDLQPQHF
NA,TRBV18,14,TRBJ1-2,NA,TGTGCCAGCTCAAGTCTAGCCCCTCGGTGGGGCTACACCTTC,CASSSLAPRWGYTF